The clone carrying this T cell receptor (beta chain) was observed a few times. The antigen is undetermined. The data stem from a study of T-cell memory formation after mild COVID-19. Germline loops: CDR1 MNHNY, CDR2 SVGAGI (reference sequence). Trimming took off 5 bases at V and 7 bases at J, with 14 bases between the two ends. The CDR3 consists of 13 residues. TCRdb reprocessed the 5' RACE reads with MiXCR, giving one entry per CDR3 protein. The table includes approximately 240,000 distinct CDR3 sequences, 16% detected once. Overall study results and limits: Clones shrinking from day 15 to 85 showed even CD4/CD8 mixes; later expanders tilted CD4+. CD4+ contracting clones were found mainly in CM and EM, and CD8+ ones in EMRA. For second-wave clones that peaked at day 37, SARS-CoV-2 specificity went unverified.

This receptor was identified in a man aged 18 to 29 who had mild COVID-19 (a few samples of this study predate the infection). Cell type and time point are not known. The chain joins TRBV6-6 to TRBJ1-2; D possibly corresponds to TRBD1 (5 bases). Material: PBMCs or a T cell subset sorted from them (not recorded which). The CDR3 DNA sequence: TGTGCCAGCAGTCTACCCGGGGGGACTGGCTACACCTTC. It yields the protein CASSLPGGTGYTF.